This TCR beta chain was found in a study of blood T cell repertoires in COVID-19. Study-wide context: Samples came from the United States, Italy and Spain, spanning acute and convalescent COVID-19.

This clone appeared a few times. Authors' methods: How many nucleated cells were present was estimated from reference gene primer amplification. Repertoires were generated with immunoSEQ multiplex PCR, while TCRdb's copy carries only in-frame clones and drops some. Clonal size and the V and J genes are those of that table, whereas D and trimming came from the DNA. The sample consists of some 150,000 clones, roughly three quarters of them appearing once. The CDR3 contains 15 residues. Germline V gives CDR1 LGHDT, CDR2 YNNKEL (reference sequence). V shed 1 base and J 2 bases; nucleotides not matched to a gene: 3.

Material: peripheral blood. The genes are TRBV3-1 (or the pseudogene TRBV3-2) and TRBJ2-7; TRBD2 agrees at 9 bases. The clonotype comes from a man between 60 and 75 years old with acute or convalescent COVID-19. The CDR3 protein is CASSQAAGGAYEQYF. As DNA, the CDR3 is TGTGCCAGCAGCCAAGCAGCGGGAGGTGCCTACGAGCAGTACTTC.